The 16 T cell receptor beta chains below all came from one sample that was sequenced in a study of control samples from healthy donors and cancer patients. Some clones are missing from TCRdb's copy, which holds only in-frame ones; the method was immunoSEQ multiplex PCR. Counted here are under 200,000 clones, around nine tenths occurring once; the ten biggest clones make up less than 0.75%. The sequenced material came from blood. The receptors originated from a woman in her 30s in good health.

V usage is TRBV6-5 and J usage is TRBJ2-1; no firm D call. The germline V and J ends were trimmed by 4 bases and 4 bases, with 14 bases remaining between them. CDR3 length: 15 amino acids. Germline CDR1 and CDR2: MNHEY and SVGAGI. CDR3: CASSSTLNSYNEQFF. The CDR3 nucleotides read TGTGCCAGCAGTTCGACGTTGAACTCATACAATGAGCAGTTCTTC.

This rearrangement joins TRBV15 to TRBJ1-4; D possibly corresponds to TRBD1 (5 bases). From germline, CDR1 is LNHNV and CDR2 YYDKDF (reference sequence). Trimming took off 8 bases at V and 7 bases at J, with 11 bases between the two ends. This CDR3 contains 12 residues. This CDR3 is CATSRGVEKLFF. The CDR3 bases are TGTGCCACCTCCCGGGGCGTTGAAAAACTGTTTTTT.

This clone showed up just once. The V call is TRBV27, the J call TRBJ1-2; weak D call: TRBD1 (6 bases). The V and J ends lost 2 bases and 7 bases respectively, with 11 bases between them. Germline V CDR1 and CDR2: MNHEY, SMNVEV (reference sequence). The CDR3 extends over 13 amino acids. CDR3 in amino acids: CASSLVGGGGYTF. CDR3 coding DNA: TGTGCCAGCAGTTTAGTGGGGGGCGGTGGCTACACCTTC.

This clone was observed a single time. The chain combines TRBV2 with TRBJ1-6; D gene unclear. V lost 6 bases, J lost 8 bases, and 17 bases lay in between. The CDR3 length is 15 residues. Germline V gene lookup returns CDR1 SNHLY and CDR2 FYNNEI. The CDR3 here is CASSPRPLYYSPLHF. CDR3 nucleotides: TGTGCCAGCAGCCCCAGGCCCCTGTACTATTCACCCCTCCACTTT.

This clone was seen a handful of times. The V gene is TRBV7-9, the J gene TRBJ2-1; the D gene is possibly TRBD1 (6 bases). V shed 2 bases and J shed 9 bases, with 8 bases lying between them. Germline CDR1 reads SEHNR; CDR2 reads FQNEAQ (reference sequence). The CDR3 is made up of 12 amino acids. The CDR3 DNA sequence: TGTGCCAGCAGCTTAAGGGGGTCTGAGCAGTTCTTC. It specifies CASSLRGSEQFF.

The V call is TRBV2, the J call TRBJ2-7; 8 positions agree with TRBD1. Trimming removed 7 bases from V and 6 bases from J; junction bases left unmatched: 8. The CDR3 is made up of 13 amino acids. Germline assignment: CDR1 SNHLY and CDR2 FYNNEI. CDR3 sequence reads: CASMAGGLGEQYF. The CDR3 nucleotides read TGTGCCAGCATGGCAGGGGGCTTGGGCGAGCAGTACTTC.

This clone was seen only once. The gene calls are TRBV27 and TRBJ2-2; 12 bases align to TRBD2. V dropped 6 bases and J dropped 7; count of bases not matched to a gene: 3. The CDR3 runs 14 residues. CDR1 is MNHEY, CDR2 SMNVEV, per germline (reference sequence). CDR3 in amino acids: CASSLAGGGGELFF. CDR3 nucleotide sequence: TGTGCCAGCAGCCTAGCGGGGGGGGGCGGGGAGCTGTTTTTT.

The chain joins TRBV27 to TRBJ1-5; 9 bases align to TRBD1. The CDR3 is 15 amino acids. CDR1 is MNHEY and CDR2 is SMNVEV in the germline V gene (reference sequence). The trim removed 5 bases at V and 4 bases at J, leaving 6 bases unmatched. Here the CDR3 DNA reads TGTGCCAGCAGTGATACCGGGACAGGGAATCAGCCCCAGCATTTT. Translating it yields CASSDTGTGNQPQHF.

The CDR3 region is CASSGVTGELFF. The CDR3 DNA follows: TGTGCCAGCAGTGGAGTCACCGGGGAGCTGTTTTTT. The chain joins TRBV28 to TRBJ2-2; unclear D gene. CDR1 is MDHEN and CDR2 is SYDVKM in the germline V gene. The germline V and J ends were trimmed by 5 bases and 4 bases, with 5 bases remaining between them. The CDR3 sequence is 12 residues long.

V usage is TRBV2 and J usage is TRBJ2-7; D assignment may be TRBD1 or TRBD2 (6 bases each). The V gene lost 7 bases and the J gene lost 0 bases, with 16 bases spanning the gap. Germline V gene data show CDR1 as SNHLY and CDR2 as FYNNEI. The CDR3 loop spans 15 amino acids. CDR3 sequence: CASTRGGSGSYEQYF. In nucleotides, the CDR3 is TGTGCCAGCACCCGAGGGGGGAGTGGCTCCTACGAGCAGTACTTC. The variable domain in full, with the rest retrieved from reference TRBV2 and TRBJ2-7, is EPEVTQTPSHQVTQMGQEVILRCVPISNHLYFYWYRQILGQKVEFLVSFYNNEISEKSEIFDDQFSVERPDGSNFTLKIRSTKLEDSAMYFCASTRGGSGSYEQYFGPGTRLTVT.

The chain couples TRBV3-1 (or the pseudogene TRBV3-2) to TRBJ1-6; D not resolved. Germline CDR1 LGHDT, CDR2 YNNKEL (reference sequence). The CDR3 length is 13 residues. V shed 3 bases and J shed 7 bases, with 7 bases lying between them. The CDR3, as DNA: TGTGCCAGCAGCCACGAGGGAAATTCACCCCTCCACTTT. Translation gives CASSHEGNSPLHF.

CDR3 DNA sequence: TGTGCCAGCAGCGGCGCGCTGAGCGCTAGGGCACAGGATGAGCAGTTCTTC. Its protein product is CASSGALSARAQDEQFF. The chain combines TRBV7-2 with TRBJ2-1; possible D gene TRBD1, 5 bases. Germline loops: CDR1 SGHTA, CDR2 FQGNSA. The CDR3 is 17 amino acids. The germline V and J ends were trimmed by 5 bases and 8 bases, with 25 bases remaining between them.

This chain joins TRBV12-3 or TRBV12-4 and TRBJ2-1; TRBD2 matches 10 bases. V was pared by 8 bases and J by 6 bases, with 4 bases of the junction left unmatched. This CDR3 has 13 amino acids. The CDR3 DNA sequence: TGTGCCAGCCGACTAGCGGGTGGCAATGAGCAGTTCTTC. Protein sequence: CASRLAGGNEQFF.

J is TRBJ2-7 and V is TRBV11-2, with no clear D. Looked up from germline, CDR1 is SGHAT and CDR2 is FQNNGV. This CDR3 region has 13 residues. Trimming pared 2 bases from V and 7 bases from J, leaving 12 bases between. CDR3 sequence (DNA): TGTGCCAGCAGCTTAACGAGTCTGGGAGAGCAGTACTTC. Its protein product is CASSLTSLGEQYF.

The chain carries TRBV24-1 and TRBJ2-5; TRBD1 matches 7 bases. CDR1 is KGHDR and CDR2 is SFDVKD in the germline V gene. The CDR3 totals 15 residues. V lost 0 bases, J lost 1 base, and 1 base stayed unmatched. The CDR3 sequence is CATSDLPGGQETQYF. The CDR3 region has the DNA TGTGCCACCAGTGATTTGCCAGGGGGCCAAGAGACCCAGTACTTC.

This clone was counted only a few times. The rearrangement uses TRBV29-1 and TRBJ2-2; D is possibly TRBD1 (6 bases). Per germline, CDR1 SQVTM and CDR2 ANQGSEA. Between the trimmed V and J ends, which lost 4 bases and 3 bases, there was a span of 12 bases. The CDR3 runs 14 residues. The CDR3 spells CSVADGTHTGELFF. Written as DNA, the CDR3 is TGCAGCGTTGCCGACGGGACACACACCGGGGAGCTGTTTTTT.